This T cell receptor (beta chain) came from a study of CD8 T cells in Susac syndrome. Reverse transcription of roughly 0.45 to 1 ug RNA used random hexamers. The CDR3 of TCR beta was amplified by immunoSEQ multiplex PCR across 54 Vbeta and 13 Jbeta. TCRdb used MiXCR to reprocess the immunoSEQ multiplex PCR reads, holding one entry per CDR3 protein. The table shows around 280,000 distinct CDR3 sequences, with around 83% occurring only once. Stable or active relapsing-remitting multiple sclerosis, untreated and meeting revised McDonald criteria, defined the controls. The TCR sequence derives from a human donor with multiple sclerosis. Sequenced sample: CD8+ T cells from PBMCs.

The CDR3 spells CASSYSAKVEAFF. The CDR3 bases are TGTGCCAGCAGTTACTCGGCAAAGGTTGAAGCTTTCTTT. The chain uses TRBV6-6 and TRBJ1-1; D is uncertain. Germline CDR1 reads MNHNY; CDR2 reads SVGAGI (reference sequence). Trimming took off 0 bases at V and 7 bases at J, with 9 bases between the two ends. The CDR3 sequence is 13 residues long.